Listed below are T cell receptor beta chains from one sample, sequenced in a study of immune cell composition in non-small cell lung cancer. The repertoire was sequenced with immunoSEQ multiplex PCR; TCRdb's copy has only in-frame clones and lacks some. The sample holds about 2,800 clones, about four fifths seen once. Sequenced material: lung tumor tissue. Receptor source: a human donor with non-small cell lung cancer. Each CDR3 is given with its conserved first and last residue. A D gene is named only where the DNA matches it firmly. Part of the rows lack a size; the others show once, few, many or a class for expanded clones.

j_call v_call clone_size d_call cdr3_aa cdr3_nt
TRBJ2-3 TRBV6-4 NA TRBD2 CASSVSGSTDTQYF TGTGCCAGCAGTGTTAGCGGGAGCACAGATACGCAGTATTTT
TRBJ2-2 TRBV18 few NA CASSPRGVGTGELFF TGTGCCAGCTCACCACGCGGTGTCGGAACCGGGGAGCTGTTTTTT
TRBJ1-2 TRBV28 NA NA CASTAPRGPNTF TGTGCCAGCACCGCCCCCCGGGGTCCGAACACCTTC
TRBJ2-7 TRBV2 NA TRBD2 CASRGGDEQYF TGTGCCAGCAGGGGGGGGGACGAGCAGTACTTC
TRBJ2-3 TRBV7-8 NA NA CASSNNMLTDTQYF TGTGCCAGCAGCAACAATATGCTTACAGATACGCAGTATTTT
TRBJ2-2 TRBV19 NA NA CASSIGSGSTGELFF TGTGCCAGTAGTATCGGTAGCGGAAGCACCGGGGAGCTGTTTTTT
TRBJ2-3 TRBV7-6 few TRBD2 CASSLGSSGASTDTQYF TGTGCCAGCAGCTTAGGGTCTAGCGGAGCTAGCACAGATACGCAGTATTTT
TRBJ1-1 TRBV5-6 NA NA CASSPAGASEAFF TGTGCCAGCAGCCCCGCGGGGGCCAGTGAAGCTTTCTTT
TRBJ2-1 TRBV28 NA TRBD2 CASSTKLAGISYNEQFF TGTGCCAGCAGTACCAAACTAGCGGGTATCTCCTACAATGAGCAGTTCTTC
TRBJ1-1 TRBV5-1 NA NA CASSLAPMGATEAFF TGCGCCAGCAGCTTGGCCCCCATGGGGGCCACTGAAGCTTTCTTT
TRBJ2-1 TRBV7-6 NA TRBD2 CASSSLAGATGNEQFF TGTGCCAGCAGCTCCTTAGCGGGAGCCACGGGGAATGAGCAGTTCTTC
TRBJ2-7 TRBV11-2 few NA CASRTNFPHSYEQYF TGTGCCAGCAGAACTAATTTTCCTCACTCCTACGAGCAGTACTTC
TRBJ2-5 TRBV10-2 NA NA CASRADYQETQYF TGCGCCAGCAGGGCCGACTATCAAGAGACCCAGTACTTC
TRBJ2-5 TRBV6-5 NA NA CASSYKLGQETQYF TGTGCCAGCAGTTACAAACTAGGTCAAGAGACCCAGTACTTC
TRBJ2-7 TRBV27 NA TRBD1 CASSSTGKWYEQYF TGTGCCAGCAGTTCGACAGGGAAGTGGTACGAGCAGTACTTC
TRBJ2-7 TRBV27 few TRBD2 CASSSGLAGETAEQYF TGTGCCAGCAGTTCGGGACTAGCGGGAGAGACGGCCGAGCAGTACTTC
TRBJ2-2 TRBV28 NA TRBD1 CASRGWGTGRTGELFF TGTGCCAGCAGGGGATGGGGGACAGGGAGAACCGGGGAGCTGTTTTTT
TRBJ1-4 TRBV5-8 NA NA CASSLAVGEVEKLFF TGTGCCAGCAGCTTGGCTGTGGGGGAGGTTGAAAAACTGTTTTTT
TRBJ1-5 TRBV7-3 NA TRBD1 CASSSTPGTAINCNQPQHF TGTGCCAGCAGCTCCACCCCGGGGACAGCGATCAATTGCAATCAGCCCCAGCATTTT
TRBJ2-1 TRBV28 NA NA CASSLNPVTSYNEQFF TGTGCCAGCAGTTTAAACCCCGTGACTTCCTACAATGAGCAGTTCTTC
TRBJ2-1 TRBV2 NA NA CASGGGAYNEQFF TGTGCCAGTGGCGGAGGGGCATACAATGAGCAGTTCTTC
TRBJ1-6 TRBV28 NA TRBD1 CASSTGDSPLHF TGTGCCAGCAGTACAGGGGATTCACCCCTCCACTTT
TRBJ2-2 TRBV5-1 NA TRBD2 CASSTGLAGGRSVTGELFF TGCGCCAGCAGCACGGGACTAGCGGGAGGGAGGTCGGTCACCGGGGAGCTGTTTTTT
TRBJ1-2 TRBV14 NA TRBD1 CASSWTGSYGYTF TGTGCCAGCAGCTGGACAGGGAGCTATGGCTACACCTTC
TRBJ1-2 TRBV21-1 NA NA CASSESRGTGYGYTF TGTGCCAGCAGCGAATCCCGCGGGACAGGGTACGGCTACACCTTC
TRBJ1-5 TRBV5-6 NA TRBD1 CASSWGTGGSNQPQHF TGTGCCAGCAGCTGGGGGACAGGAGGAAGCAATCAGCCCCAGCATTTT
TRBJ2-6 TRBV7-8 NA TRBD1 CASSGTGTGVSGANVLTF TGTGCCAGCAGCGGCACCGGGACAGGGGTTTCTGGGGCCAACGTCCTGACTTTC
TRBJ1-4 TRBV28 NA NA CASSPVRGGYGIEKLFF TGTGCCAGCAGCCCAGTTCGGGGGGGGTATGGAATTGAAAAACTGTTTTTT
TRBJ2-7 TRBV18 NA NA CASSLEGSTYEQYF TGTGCCAGCTCACTGGAGGGCTCTACCTACGAGCAGTACTTC
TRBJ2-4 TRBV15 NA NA CATSGRDRARSGGAKNIQYF TGTGCCACCAGCGGCCGAGACAGGGCGAGGTCAGGGGGGGCCAAAAACATTCAGTACTTC
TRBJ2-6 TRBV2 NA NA CASSQGSGANVLTF TGTGCCAGCAGTCAGGGCTCTGGGGCCAACGTCCTGACTTTC
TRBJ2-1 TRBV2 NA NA CASSEGSLYNEQFF TGTGCCAGCAGTGAAGGGAGTCTCTACAATGAGCAGTTCTTC
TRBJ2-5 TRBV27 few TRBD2 CASSAVGRARRPREETQYF TGTGCCAGTTCCGCCGTGGGGAGGGCTCGTAGACCTCGGGAAGAGACCCAGTACTTC
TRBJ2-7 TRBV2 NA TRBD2 CASRPPTSRNSYEQYF TGTGCCAGCAGGCCTCCGACTAGCCGAAACTCCTACGAGCAGTACTTC
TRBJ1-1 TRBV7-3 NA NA CASSLGANTEAFF TGTGCCAGCAGCTTGGGGGCGAACACTGAAGCTTTCTTT
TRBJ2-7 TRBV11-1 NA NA CASSLGETYEQYF TGTGCCAGCAGCTTAGGGGAGACCTACGAGCAGTACTTC
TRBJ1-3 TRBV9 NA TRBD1 CASTVTGDGNTIYF TGTGCCAGCACCGTGACAGGGGACGGAAACACCATATATTTT
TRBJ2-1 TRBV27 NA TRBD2 CASSFLSPSGGSGRNEQFF TGTGCCAGCAGTTTCCTATCCCCTAGCGGGGGGTCGGGTCGCAATGAGCAGTTCTTC
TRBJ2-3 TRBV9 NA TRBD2 CASSVGRAGVGTDTQYF TGTGCCAGCAGCGTAGGCAGGGCGGGGGTCGGCACAGATACGCAGTATTTT
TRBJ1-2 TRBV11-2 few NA CASSFGQSNYGYTF TGTGCCAGCAGCTTCGGACAGTCTAACTATGGCTACACCTTC
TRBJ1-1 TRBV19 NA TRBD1 CASSIGTGTTEAFF TGTGCCAGTAGTATCGGGACAGGGACCACTGAAGCTTTCTTT
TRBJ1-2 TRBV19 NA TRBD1 CASSMAGGQYFGYTF TGTGCCAGTAGTATGGCCGGGGGACAGTACTTTGGCTACACCTTC
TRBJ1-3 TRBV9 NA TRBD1 CASSMTGGDAGNTIYF TGTGCCAGCAGCATGACAGGGGGCGACGCTGGAAACACCATATATTTT
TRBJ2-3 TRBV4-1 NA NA CASSRGGGAEDTQYF TGCGCCAGCAGCCGAGGGGGAGGGGCTGAAGATACGCAGTATTTT
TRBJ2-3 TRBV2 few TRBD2 CASRETSGASDTQYF TGTGCCAGCAGGGAGACTAGCGGAGCTAGCGATACGCAGTATTTT
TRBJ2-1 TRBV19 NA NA CASSNRVGANEQFF TGTGCCAGTAGTAACAGGGTTGGGGCCAATGAGCAGTTCTTC
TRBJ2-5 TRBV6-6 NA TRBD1 CASRTDRDGETQYF TGTGCCAGCAGGACGGACAGGGACGGGGAGACCCAGTACTTC
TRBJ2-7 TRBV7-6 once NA CASSPMAGYYEQYF TGTGCCAGCAGCCCGATGGCGGGATACTACGAGCAGTACTTC
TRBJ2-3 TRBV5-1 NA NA CASSLVALVGDTQYF TGCGCCAGCAGCTTGGTGGCCCTAGTGGGAGATACGCAGTATTTT
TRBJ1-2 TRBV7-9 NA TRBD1 CASSDRDREVYGYTF TGTGCCAGCAGCGACCGGGACAGGGAAGTCTATGGCTACACCTTC
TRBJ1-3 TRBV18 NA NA CASSPSGQIGNTIYF TGTGCCAGCTCCCCGAGCGGACAGATTGGAAACACCATATATTTT
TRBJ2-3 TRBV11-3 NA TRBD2 CASSSGLAGYTDTQYF TGTGCCAGCAGCTCCGGACTAGCGGGGTACACAGATACGCAGTATTTT
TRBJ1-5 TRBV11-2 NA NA CASSLGFWGDQPQHF TGTGCCAGCAGCTTAGGGTTCTGGGGGGATCAGCCCCAGCATTTT
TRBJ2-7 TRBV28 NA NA CASRQGAYEQYF TGTGCCAGCAGACAGGGAGCCTACGAGCAGTACTTC
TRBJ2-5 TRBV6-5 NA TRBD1 CASGTGGRENF TGTGCCAGCGGGACAGGGGGACGGGAAAACTTC
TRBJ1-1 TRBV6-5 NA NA CASRFRRTSNTEAFF TGTGCCAGCAGATTTCGTAGGACTTCGAACACTGAAGCTTTCTTT